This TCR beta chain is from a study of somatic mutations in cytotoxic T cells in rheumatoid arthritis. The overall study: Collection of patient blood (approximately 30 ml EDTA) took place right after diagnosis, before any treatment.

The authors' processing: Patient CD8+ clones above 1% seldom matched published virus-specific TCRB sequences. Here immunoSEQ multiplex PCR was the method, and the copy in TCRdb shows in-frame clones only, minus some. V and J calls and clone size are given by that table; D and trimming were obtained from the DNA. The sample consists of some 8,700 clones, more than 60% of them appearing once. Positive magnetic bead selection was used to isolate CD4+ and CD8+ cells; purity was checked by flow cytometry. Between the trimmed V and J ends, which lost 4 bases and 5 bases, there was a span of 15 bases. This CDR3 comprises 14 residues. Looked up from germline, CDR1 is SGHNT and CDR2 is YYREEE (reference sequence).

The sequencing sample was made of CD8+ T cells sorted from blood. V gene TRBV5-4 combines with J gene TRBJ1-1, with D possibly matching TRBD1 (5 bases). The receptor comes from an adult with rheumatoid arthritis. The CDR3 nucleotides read TGTGCCAGCAGCGCTCGCTCGGAGGGGACTGAAGCTTTCTTT. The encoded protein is CASSARSEGTEAFF. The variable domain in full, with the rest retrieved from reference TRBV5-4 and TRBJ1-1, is ETGVTQSPTHLIKTRGQQVTLRCSSQSGHNTVSWYQQALGQGPQFIFQYYREEENGRGNFPPRFSGLQFPNYSSELNVNALELDDSALYLCASSARSEGTEAFFGQGTRLTVV.